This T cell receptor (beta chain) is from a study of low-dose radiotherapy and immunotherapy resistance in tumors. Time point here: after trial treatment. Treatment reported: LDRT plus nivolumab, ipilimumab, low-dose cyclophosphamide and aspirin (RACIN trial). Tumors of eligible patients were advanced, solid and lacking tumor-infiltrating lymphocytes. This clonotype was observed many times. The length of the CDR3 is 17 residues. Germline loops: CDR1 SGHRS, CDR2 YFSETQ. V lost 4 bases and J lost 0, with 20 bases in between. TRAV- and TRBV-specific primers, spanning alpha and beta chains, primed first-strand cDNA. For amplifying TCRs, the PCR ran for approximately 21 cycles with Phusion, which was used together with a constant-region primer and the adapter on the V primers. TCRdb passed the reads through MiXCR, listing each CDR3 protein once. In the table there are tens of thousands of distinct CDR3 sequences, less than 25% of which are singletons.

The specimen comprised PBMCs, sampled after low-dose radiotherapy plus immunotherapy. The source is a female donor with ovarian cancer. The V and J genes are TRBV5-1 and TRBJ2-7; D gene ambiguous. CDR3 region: CASSRETRFESSYEQYF. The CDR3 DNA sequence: TGCGCCAGCAGCAGAGAGACACGATTTGAATCCTCCTACGAGCAGTACTTC.